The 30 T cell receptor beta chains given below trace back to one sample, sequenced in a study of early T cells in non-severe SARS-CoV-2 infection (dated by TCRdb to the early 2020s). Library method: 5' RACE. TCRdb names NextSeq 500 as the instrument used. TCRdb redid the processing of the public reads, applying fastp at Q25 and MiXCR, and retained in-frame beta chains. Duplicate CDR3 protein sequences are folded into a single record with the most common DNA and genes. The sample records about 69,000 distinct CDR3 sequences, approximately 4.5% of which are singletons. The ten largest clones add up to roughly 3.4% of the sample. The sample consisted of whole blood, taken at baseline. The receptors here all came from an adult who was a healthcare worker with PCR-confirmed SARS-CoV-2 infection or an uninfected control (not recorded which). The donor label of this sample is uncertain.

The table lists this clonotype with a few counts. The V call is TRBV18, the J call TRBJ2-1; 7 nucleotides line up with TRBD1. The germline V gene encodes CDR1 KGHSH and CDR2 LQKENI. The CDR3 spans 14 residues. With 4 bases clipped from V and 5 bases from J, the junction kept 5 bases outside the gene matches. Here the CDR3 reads CASSHRDRDNEQFF. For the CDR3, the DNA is TGTGCCAGCTCACACCGGGACAGAGACAATGAGCAGTTCTTC.

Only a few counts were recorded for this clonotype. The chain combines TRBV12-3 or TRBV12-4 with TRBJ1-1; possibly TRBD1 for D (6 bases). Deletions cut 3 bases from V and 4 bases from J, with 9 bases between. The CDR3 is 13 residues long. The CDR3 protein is CASSFQGSTEAFF. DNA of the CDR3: TGTGCCAGCAGTTTCCAGGGGAGCACTGAAGCTTTCTTT.

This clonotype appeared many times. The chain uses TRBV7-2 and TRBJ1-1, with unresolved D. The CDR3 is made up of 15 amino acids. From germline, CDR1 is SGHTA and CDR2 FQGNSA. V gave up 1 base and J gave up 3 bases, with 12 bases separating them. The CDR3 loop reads CASSLGAGFYTEAFF. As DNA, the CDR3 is TGTGCCAGCAGCTTAGGGGCCGGTTTTTACACTGAAGCTTTCTTT.

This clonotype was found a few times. Here the CDR3 reads CAIGQSMNTEAFF. The DNA for the CDR3 is TGTGCCATTGGACAGTCCATGAACACTGAAGCTTTCTTT. This rearrangement joins TRBV10-3 to TRBJ1-1; perhaps TRBD1 as D (6 bases). Germline V gene sequence: CDR1 ENHRY, CDR2 SYGVKD. With 9 bases removed from V and 0 bases from J, the gap between germline ends came to 11 bases. The CDR3 length is 13 residues.

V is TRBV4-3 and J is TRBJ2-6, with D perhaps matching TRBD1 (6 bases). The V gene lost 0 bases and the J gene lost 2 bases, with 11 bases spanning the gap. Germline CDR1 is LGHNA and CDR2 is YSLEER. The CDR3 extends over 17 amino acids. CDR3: CASSQDLGGTGANVLTF. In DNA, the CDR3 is TGCGCCAGCAGCCAAGATTTAGGGGGAACTGGGGCCAACGTCCTGACTTTC.

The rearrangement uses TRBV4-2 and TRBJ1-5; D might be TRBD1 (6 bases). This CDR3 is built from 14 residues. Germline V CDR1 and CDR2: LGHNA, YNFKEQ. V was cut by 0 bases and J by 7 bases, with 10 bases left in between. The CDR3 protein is CASSQEQGGQPQHF. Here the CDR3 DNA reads TGTGCCAGCAGCCAAGAACAGGGAGGCCAGCCCCAGCATTTT.

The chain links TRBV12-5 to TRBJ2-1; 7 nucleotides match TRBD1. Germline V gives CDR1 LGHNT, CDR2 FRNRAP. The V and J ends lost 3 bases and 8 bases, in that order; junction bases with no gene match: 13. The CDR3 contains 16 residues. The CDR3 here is CASGFPRQGPQDEQFF. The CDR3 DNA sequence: TGTGCTAGTGGTTTCCCCCGACAGGGCCCCCAGGATGAGCAGTTCTTC.

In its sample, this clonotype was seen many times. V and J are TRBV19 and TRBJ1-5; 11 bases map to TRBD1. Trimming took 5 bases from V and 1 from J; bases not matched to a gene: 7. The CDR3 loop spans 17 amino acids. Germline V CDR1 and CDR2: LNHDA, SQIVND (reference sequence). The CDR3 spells CASSLRTGGPSNQPQHF. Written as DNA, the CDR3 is TGTGCCAGTAGTCTTCGGACAGGGGGCCCGAGCAATCAGCCCCAGCATTTT. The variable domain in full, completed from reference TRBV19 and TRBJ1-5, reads DGGITQSPKYLFRKEGQNVTLSCEQNLNHDAMYWYRQDPGQGLRLIYYSQIVNDFQKGDIAEGYSVSREKKESFPLTVTSAQKNPTAFYLCASSLRTGGPSNQPQHFGDGTRLSIL.

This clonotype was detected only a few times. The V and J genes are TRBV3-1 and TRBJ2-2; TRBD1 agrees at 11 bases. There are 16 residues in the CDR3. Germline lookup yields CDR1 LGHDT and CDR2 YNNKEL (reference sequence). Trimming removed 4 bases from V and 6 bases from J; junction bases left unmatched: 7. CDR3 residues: CASSPPRTGGPGELFF. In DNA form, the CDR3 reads TGTGCCAGCAGCCCCCCCAGGACAGGGGGCCCCGGGGAGCTGTTTTTT.

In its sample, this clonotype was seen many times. This CDR3 is CASSPTVANYGYTF. In DNA form, the CDR3 reads TGTGCCAGCAGCCCCACGGTAGCTAACTATGGCTACACCTTC. The V and J genes are TRBV7-2 and TRBJ1-2; D ambiguous. CDR1 is SGHTA and CDR2 is FQGNSA in the germline V gene. The V end was cut by 5 bases, the J end by 0 bases, with 10 bases between. The CDR3 is made up of 14 amino acids. Complete variable domain (other parts from reference TRBV7-2 and TRBJ1-2): GAGVSQSPSNKVTEKGKDVELRCDPISGHTALYWYRQSLGQGLEFLIYFQGNSAPDKSGLPSDRFSAERTGGSVSTLTIQRTQQEDSAVYLCASSPTVANYGYTFGSGTRLTVV.

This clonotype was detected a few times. The CDR3 is CASSQTGVNSPLHF. CDR3 sequence (DNA): TGCGCCAGCAGCCAGACAGGGGTGAATTCACCCCTCCACTTT. The V and J genes are TRBV4-1 and TRBJ1-6; 8 bases fit TRBD1. The germline gives CDR1 MGHRA, CDR2 YSYEKL. The CDR3 consists of 14 residues. J lost 7 bases, V lost 3 bases, and 2 bases had no gene match.

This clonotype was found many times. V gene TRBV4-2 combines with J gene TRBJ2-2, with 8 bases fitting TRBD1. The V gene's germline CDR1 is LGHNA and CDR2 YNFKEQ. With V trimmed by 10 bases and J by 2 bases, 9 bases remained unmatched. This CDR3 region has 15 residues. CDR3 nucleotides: TGTGCCACCTCAATCGGACAGGGCAACACCGGGGAGCTGTTTTTT. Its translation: CATSIGQGNTGELFF.

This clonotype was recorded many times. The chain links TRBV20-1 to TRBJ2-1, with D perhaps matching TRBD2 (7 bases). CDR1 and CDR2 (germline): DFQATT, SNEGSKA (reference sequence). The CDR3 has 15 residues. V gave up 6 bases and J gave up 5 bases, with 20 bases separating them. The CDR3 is CSAQRGGAINNEQFF. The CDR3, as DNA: TGCAGTGCACAGAGGGGGGGGGCAATAAACAATGAGCAGTTCTTC.

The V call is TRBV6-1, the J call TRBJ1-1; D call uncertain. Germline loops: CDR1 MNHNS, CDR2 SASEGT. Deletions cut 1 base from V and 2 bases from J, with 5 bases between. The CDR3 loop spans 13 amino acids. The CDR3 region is CASSEGRNTEAFF. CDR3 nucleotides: TGTGCCAGCAGTGAAGGCCGAAACACTGAAGCTTTCTTT.

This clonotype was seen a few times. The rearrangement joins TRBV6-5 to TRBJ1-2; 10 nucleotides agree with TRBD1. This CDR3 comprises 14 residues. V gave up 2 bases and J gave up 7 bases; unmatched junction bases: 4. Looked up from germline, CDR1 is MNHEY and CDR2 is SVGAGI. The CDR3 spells CASSYRQGAAGYTF. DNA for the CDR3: TGTGCCAGCAGTTACCGACAGGGGGCGGCTGGCTACACCTTC.

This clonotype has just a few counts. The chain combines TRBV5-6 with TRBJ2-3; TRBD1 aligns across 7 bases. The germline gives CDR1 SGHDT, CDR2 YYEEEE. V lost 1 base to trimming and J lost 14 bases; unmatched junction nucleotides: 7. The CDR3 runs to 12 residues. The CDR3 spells CASSLLRGRGYF. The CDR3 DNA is TGTGCCAGCAGCTTGTTGAGGGGGCGAGGGTATTTT.

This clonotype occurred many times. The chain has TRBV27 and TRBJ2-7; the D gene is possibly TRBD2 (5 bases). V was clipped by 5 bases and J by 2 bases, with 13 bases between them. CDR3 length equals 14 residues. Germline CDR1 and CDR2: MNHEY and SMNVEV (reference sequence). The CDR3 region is CASSRTREAYEQYF. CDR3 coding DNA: TGTGCCAGCAGTCGGACCCGGGAAGCCTACGAGCAGTACTTC.

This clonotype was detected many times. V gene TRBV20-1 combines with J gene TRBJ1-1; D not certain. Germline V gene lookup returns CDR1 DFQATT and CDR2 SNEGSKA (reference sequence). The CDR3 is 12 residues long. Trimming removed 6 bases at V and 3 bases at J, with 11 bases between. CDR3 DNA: TGCAGTGCGCAGAGGTCAGACACTGAAGCTTTCTTT. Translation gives CSAQRSDTEAFF.

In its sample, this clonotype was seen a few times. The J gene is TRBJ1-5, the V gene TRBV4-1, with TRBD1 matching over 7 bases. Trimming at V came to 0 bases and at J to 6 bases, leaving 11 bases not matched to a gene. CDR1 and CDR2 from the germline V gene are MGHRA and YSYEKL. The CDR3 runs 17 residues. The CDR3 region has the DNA TGCGCCAGCAGCCAAGATGTGGGGAGGGGGCAGACTCAGCCCCAGCATTTT. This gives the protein CASSQDVGRGQTQPQHF.

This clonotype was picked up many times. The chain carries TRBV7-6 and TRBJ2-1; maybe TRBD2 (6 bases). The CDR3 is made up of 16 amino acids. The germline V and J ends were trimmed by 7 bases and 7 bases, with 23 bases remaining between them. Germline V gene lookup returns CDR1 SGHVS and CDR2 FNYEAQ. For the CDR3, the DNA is TGTGCCAGCACCCTAGCTGAGCGACTAGAATCGAATGAGCAGTTCTTC. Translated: CASTLAERLESNEQFF.

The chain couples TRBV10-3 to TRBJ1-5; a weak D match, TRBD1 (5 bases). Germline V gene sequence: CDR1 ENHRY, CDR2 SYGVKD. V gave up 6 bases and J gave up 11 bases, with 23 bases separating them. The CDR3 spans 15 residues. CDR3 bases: TGTGCCATCAGCGAAACAGGCGTCGGGCCCGGGGCCCAGCATTTT. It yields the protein CAISETGVGPGAQHF.

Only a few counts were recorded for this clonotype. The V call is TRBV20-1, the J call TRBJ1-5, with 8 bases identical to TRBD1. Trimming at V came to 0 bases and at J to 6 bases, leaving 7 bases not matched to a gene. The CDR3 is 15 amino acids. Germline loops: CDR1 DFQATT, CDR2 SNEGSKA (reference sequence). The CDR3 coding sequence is TGCAGTGCTAGAGATCTCGGACAGGGAGGTCAGCCCCAGCATTTT. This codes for CSARDLGQGGQPQHF.

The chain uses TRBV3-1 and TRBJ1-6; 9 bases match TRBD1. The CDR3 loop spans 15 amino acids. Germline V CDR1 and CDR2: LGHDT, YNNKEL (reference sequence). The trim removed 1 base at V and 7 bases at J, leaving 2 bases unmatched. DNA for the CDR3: TGTGCCAGCAGCCAAGGACAGGGGGGGAATTCACCCCTCCACTTT. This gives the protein CASSQGQGGNSPLHF.

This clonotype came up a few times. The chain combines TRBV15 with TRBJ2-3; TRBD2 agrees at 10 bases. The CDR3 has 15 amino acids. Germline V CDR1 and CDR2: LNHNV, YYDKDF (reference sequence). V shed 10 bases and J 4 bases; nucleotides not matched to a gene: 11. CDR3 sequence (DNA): TGTGCCAGACGGAGTAGCGGGGGGCAGGCAGATACGCAGTATTTT. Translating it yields CARRSSGGQADTQYF. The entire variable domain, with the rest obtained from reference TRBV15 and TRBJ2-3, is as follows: DAMVIQNPRYQVTQFGKPVTLSCSQTLNHNVMYWYQQKSSQAPKLLFHYYDKDFNNEADTPDNFQSRRPNTSFCFLDIRSPGLGDTAMYLCARRSSGGQADTQYFGPGTRLTVL.

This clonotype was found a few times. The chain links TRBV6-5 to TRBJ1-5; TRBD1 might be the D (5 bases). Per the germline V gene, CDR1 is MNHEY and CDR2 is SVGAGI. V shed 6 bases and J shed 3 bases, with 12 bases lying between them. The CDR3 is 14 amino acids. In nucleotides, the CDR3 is TGTGCCAGCAGCCCCGGACACTTCAATCAGCCCCAGCATTTT. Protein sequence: CASSPGHFNQPQHF.

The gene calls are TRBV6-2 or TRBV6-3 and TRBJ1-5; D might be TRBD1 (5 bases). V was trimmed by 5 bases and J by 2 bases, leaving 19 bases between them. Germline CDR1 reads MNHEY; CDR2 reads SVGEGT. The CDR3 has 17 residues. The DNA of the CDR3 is TGTGCCAGCAGTGGCGCAGCTGGGGGGAGCGGCAATCAGCCCCAGCATTTT. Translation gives CASSGAAGGSGNQPQHF.

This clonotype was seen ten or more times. CDR3 sequence: CASSLGPGQVGLEQYF. Written as DNA, the CDR3 is TGTGCCAGCTCACTTGGACCGGGACAGGTGGGTCTCGAGCAGTACTTC. This chain connects TRBV18 to TRBJ2-7, with 8 bases fitting TRBD1. This CDR3 comprises 16 residues. Germline CDR1 is KGHSH and CDR2 is LQKENI. With 4 bases clipped from V and 6 bases from J, the junction kept 14 bases outside the gene matches. Full variable domain (remainder filled in from reference TRBV18 and TRBJ2-7): NAGVMQNPRHLVRRRGQEARLRCSPMKGHSHVYWYRQLPEEGLKFMVYLQKENIIDESGMPKERFSAEFPKEGPSILRIQQVVRGDSAAYFCASSLGPGQVGLEQYFGPGTRLTVT.

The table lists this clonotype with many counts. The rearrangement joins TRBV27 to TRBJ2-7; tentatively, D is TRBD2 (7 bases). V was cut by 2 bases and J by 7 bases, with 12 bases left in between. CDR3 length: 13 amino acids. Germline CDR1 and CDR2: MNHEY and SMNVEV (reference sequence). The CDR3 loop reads CASSLGGAEEQYF. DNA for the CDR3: TGTGCCAGCAGTTTAGGGGGGGCTGAGGAGCAGTACTTC.

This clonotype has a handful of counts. The CDR3, as DNA: TGTGCCAGCAGTCTGTCGGGACAGCCCTACGAGCAGTACTTC. Translation gives CASSLSGQPYEQYF. This chain connects TRBV6-5 to TRBJ2-7; 7 nucleotides match TRBD1. CDR1 and CDR2 (germline): MNHEY, SVGAGI. The CDR3 length is 14 residues. V shed 5 bases, J shed 2 bases, and the junction held 6 bases outside the gene matches.

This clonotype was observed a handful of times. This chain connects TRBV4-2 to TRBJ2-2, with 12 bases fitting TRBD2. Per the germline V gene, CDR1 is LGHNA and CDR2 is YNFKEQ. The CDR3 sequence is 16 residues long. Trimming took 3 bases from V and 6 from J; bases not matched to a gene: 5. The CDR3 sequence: CASSQSTSGGAGELFF. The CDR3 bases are TGTGCCAGCAGCCAGTCGACTAGCGGGGGAGCCGGGGAGCTGTTTTTT.